This T cell receptor (beta chain) was observed in a study of T-cell memory formation after mild COVID-19. For the study at large: Clusters were largely donor specific.

The study, taken as a whole, reports: Mainly in CM and EM were contracting CD4+ clones; CD8+ were in EMRA. The appearance of some responding clones in pre-infection memory suggested that cross-reactive memory joined.

One entry per CDR3 protein, called by TCRdb with MiXCR from the 5' RACE reads. The repertoire holds a few hundred thousand distinct CDR3 sequences, with 16% as singletons. This clonotype was seen more than once but under ten times. Its antigen is unknown. In germline, CDR1 is MNHEY, CDR2 SVGEGT. The V gene end was trimmed by 6 bases and the J gene end by 2 bases; junction bases not matched to a gene: 4. CDR3 size: 13 residues. The TCR was taken from a man between 18 and 35 years old who had mild COVID-19 (a few samples of this study predate the infection). Cell type and time point are not known. Sequencing used PBMCs or a T cell subset sorted from them (not recorded which). The chain uses TRBV6-2 or TRBV6-3 and TRBJ2-7, with 7 nucleotides matching TRBD1. The CDR3 protein is CASRSRGTYEQYV. CDR3 bases: TGTGCCAGCAGAAGCAGGGGGACCTACGAGCAGTACGTC.